These 20 T cell receptor beta chains originate from one sample sequenced in a study of T cells in localized non-small cell lung cancer. Profiling relied on immunoSEQ multiplex PCR, and the TCRdb table lists in-frame clones only, not all of them. The sample includes some 49,000 clones, under 90% of them seen just once. The sample was peripheral blood mononuclear cells, taken before any cancer treatment. The receptors originated from a man between 40 and 70 years old with stage III lung adenocarcinoma.

V usage is TRBV6-6 and J usage is TRBJ1-1; TRBD1 matches 7 bases. The CDR3 contains 14 residues. Germline V gene lookup returns CDR1 MNHNY and CDR2 SVGAGI (reference sequence). J gave up 2 bases and V 2 bases, and 2 bases lay outside the gene matches. The CDR3 nucleotides read TGTGCCAGCAGTTACAAGGGGGCCAACACTGAAGCTTTCTTT. It is translated as CASSYKGANTEAFF.

This clone was counted between two and nine times. The chain couples TRBV15 to TRBJ2-7; 7 nucleotides align to TRBD1. Germline V gene lookup returns CDR1 LNHNV and CDR2 YYDKDF (reference sequence). The CDR3 has 14 residues. With V trimmed by 0 bases and J by 3 bases, 2 bases remained unmatched. In DNA, the CDR3 is TGTGCCACCAGCAGAGATCACAGGGGCTACGAGCAGTACTTC. This gives the protein CATSRDHRGYEQYF.

The CDR3, as DNA: TGTGCCAGCAGTGAGACTGAGAACACTGAAGCTTTCTTT. This encodes CASSETENTEAFF. The rearrangement links TRBV6-1 to TRBJ1-1; D is uncertain. The CDR3 is made up of 13 amino acids. Germline-derived CDR1 and CDR2 are MNHNS and SASEGT. V lost 3 bases, J lost 1 base, and 6 bases lay in between.

V is TRBV19 and J is TRBJ2-5; 10 bases align to TRBD2. The CDR3 is 15 residues long. Trimming removed 5 bases from V and 2 bases from J; junction bases left unmatched: 5. Germline-derived CDR1 and CDR2 are LNHDA and SQIVND (reference sequence). Written as DNA, the CDR3 is TGTGCCAGTAGTCTAGGTAGCGGGGGGCAAGAGACCCAGTACTTC. Its translation is CASSLGSGGQETQYF.

The chain links TRBV12-5 to TRBJ2-2; the D gene is possibly TRBD1 (6 bases). The V gene lost 6 bases and the J gene lost 0 bases, with 11 bases spanning the gap. The CDR3 extends over 15 amino acids. CDR1 and CDR2 from the germline V gene are LGHNT and FRNRAP. Written as DNA, the CDR3 is TGTGCTAGTGGAACAGGGAAGACGAACACCGGGGAGCTGTTTTTT. Amino acid sequence: CASGTGKTNTGELFF.

V usage is TRBV15 and J usage is TRBJ2-3, with 7 nucleotides matching TRBD2. Losses at the gene ends were 9 bases for V and 3 bases for J; bases not matched to a gene: 9. Per germline, CDR1 LNHNV and CDR2 YYDKDF (reference sequence). The CDR3 consists of 14 residues. CDR3 region: CATGTGGLTDTQYF. The CDR3 region has the DNA TGTGCCACGGGAACGGGGGGTCTTACAGATACGCAGTATTTT.

The V and J genes are TRBV6-6 and TRBJ1-2; a possible D gene is TRBD1 (6 bases). CDR1 and CDR2 from the germline V gene are MNHNY and SVGAGI (reference sequence). This CDR3 is 14 amino acids long. V shed 6 bases and J shed 4 bases, with 15 bases lying between them. The chain's CDR3 is CASSRGRLVYGYTF. The DNA of the CDR3 is TGTGCCAGCAGCCGGGGGCGCCTCGTCTATGGCTACACCTTC.

The chain carries TRBV9 and TRBJ2-3; D could derive from TRBD1 or TRBD2 (5 bases each). The V end lost 4 bases, the J end lost 5 bases, and 11 bases lay between the germline ends. Germline CDR1 SGDLS, CDR2 YYNGEE. The CDR3 spans 13 residues. CDR3 DNA sequence: TGTGCCAGCAGCATCCGGGACGTAGATACGCAGTATTTT. The encoded protein is CASSIRDVDTQYF.

CDR3 region: CASSPGVQETQYF. The CDR3 DNA reads TGCGCCAGCAGCCCTGGGGTCCAAGAGACCCAGTACTTC. J is TRBJ2-5 and V is TRBV5-1, with D unresolved. Germline V gives CDR1 SGHRS, CDR2 YFSETQ. The V gene lost 4 bases and the J gene lost 1 base, with 8 bases spanning the gap. The CDR3 is made up of 13 amino acids.

This chain uses TRBV6-6 with TRBJ2-5; 7 bases are shared with TRBD2. With V trimmed by 5 bases and J by 2 bases, 8 bases remained unmatched. This CDR3 has 15 amino acids. Germline assignment: CDR1 MNHNY and CDR2 SVGAGI (reference sequence). The CDR3 nucleotides read TGTGCCAGCAGTGACGGACTAGGACTTCAAGAGACCCAGTACTTC. As protein: CASSDGLGLQETQYF.

The V and J genes are TRBV9 and TRBJ1-1; a weak D match, TRBD1 (5 bases). Trimming took off 0 bases at V and 11 bases at J, with 14 bases between the two ends. Germline CDR1 and CDR2: SGDLS and YYNGEE. The CDR3 contains 13 residues. The CDR3 spells CASSVAIGDGAFF. CDR3 nucleotide sequence: TGTGCCAGCAGCGTAGCTATAGGGGACGGCGCTTTCTTT.

This sequence joins TRBV14 and TRBJ2-3, with D perhaps TRBD1 or TRBD2 (7 bases each). In germline, CDR1 is SGHDN, CDR2 FVKESK. V lost 3 bases, J lost 0 bases, and 13 bases lay in between. This CDR3 has 16 residues. CDR3 sequence (DNA): TGTGCCAGCAGCCAGGGGCAGGGGGGGAGCACAGATACGCAGTATTTT. Amino acid sequence: CASSQGQGGSTDTQYF.

Of note for this clone: Compared with germline, one end of the junction differs, possibly owing to a read error. This sequence joins TRBV4-1 and TRBJ2-2, with 11 bases fitting TRBD1. Germline assignment: CDR1 MGHRA and CDR2 YSYEKL. The CDR3 contains 15 residues. Here the CDR3 DNA reads TGCGCCAGCGGCCAAGGACAGGGGGCATCCGGGGAGCTGTTTTTT. Translated, it gives CASGQGQGASGELFF.

This clone was picked up a small number of times. This chain joins TRBV2 and TRBJ2-2; D is ambiguous. The CDR3 consists of 12 residues. CDR1 SNHLY and CDR2 FYNNEI come from the germline V gene. V dropped 5 bases and J dropped 6 bases, with 7 bases sitting between them. CDR3 nucleotide sequence: TGTGCCAGCAGTAGGTATCCCGGGGAGCTGTTTTTT. Protein product: CASSRYPGELFF.

The J gene is TRBJ2-4, the V gene TRBV11-2, with D unresolved. The V end was cut by 1 base, the J end by 8 bases, with 12 bases between. Germline-derived CDR1 and CDR2 are SGHAT and FQNNGV. The length of the CDR3 is 14 residues. The CDR3 DNA reads as TGTGCCAGCAGCTTAGTGTCCAGGATAGACATTCAGTACTTC. Its protein product is CASSLVSRIDIQYF.

V gene TRBV2 combines with J gene TRBJ2-2; the D gene could be TRBD1 or TRBD2 (5 bases each). Germline V gene data show CDR1 as SNHLY and CDR2 as FYNNEI. V lost 0 bases and J 10 bases, leaving 18 bases between the germline ends. The CDR3 is made up of 16 amino acids. CDR3 sequence reads: CASSEALLGRRVELFF. The CDR3 DNA follows: TGTGCCAGCAGTGAAGCGCTTCTGGGACGGCGCGTGGAGCTGTTTTTT. The whole variable domain, remainder taken from reference TRBV2 and TRBJ2-2, is EPEVTQTPSHQVTQMGQEVILRCVPISNHLYFYWYRQILGQKVEFLVSFYNNEISEKSEIFDDQFSVERPDGSNFTLKIRSTKLEDSAMYFCASSEALLGRRVELFFGEGSRLTVL.

This chain uses TRBV4-1 with TRBJ2-3; weak D call: TRBD2 (6 bases). The V gene lost 2 bases and the J gene lost 0 bases, with 12 bases spanning the gap. Germline-derived CDR1 and CDR2 are MGHRA and YSYEKL. This CDR3 has 16 amino acids. The CDR3 spells CASSQTGLTSTDTQYF. As DNA, the CDR3 is TGCGCCAGCAGCCAAACGGGACTTACGAGCACAGATACGCAGTATTTT.

The V and J genes are TRBV29-1 and TRBJ1-2; D ambiguous. V gave up 4 bases and J gave up 8 bases, with 20 bases separating them. The germline V gene encodes CDR1 SQVTM and CDR2 ANQGSEA. The CDR3 is made up of 14 amino acids. The CDR3 DNA sequence: TGCAGCGTTGTTCCCGGTGGGAGGACCGCGGGCTACACCTTC. It is translated as CSVVPGGRTAGYTF.

The chain is built from TRBV10-3 and TRBJ2-7; TRBD1 agrees at 9 bases. CDR3 length: 12 amino acids. The J segment lost 7 bases and the V segment lost 5 bases, leaving 3 bases of the junction unmatched. Germline V gene lookup returns CDR1 ENHRY and CDR2 SYGVKD. The CDR3 here is CAISWTGVEQYF. CDR3 nucleotides: TGTGCCATCAGTTGGACAGGGGTGGAGCAGTACTTC.

The rearrangement joins TRBV7-8 to TRBJ2-7, with D unclear. Germline CDR1 SGHVS, CDR2 FQNEAQ. V was pared by 4 bases and J by 0 bases, with 10 bases between. This CDR3 spans 14 amino acids. The CDR3 nucleotides read TGTGCCAGCAGCTCCCCCACGAGCTCCTACGAGCAGTACTTC. Amino acid sequence: CASSSPTSSYEQYF.